Below, 14 T cell receptor beta chains from the same sample are listed, as sequenced in a study of vaccination effects on CD4 cells after COVID-19. Their antigens remain unidentified. TCRdb's copy holds only in-frame clones and misses some; the assay was immunoSEQ multiplex PCR. The data show tens of thousands of clones, roughly 70% seen once. Before any sequencing was done, the ViraFEST assay used viral peptide pools to expand antigen-specific CD4+ T cells. Culturing for about 10 days preceded CD4+ T cell isolation. Vaccine recipients had no previous SARS-CoV-2 infection; their nucleocapsid antibodies were negative. The source material was CD4+ T cells from PBMCs cultured with HCoV-OC43 spike peptides, sampled before COVID-19 vaccination. Described subset: HCoV-OC43 spike overlapping peptide pool stimulation. These receptors were taken from a human donor who received a COVID-19 vaccine.

The chain couples TRBV6-5 to TRBJ1-2, with 7 bases matching TRBD1. This CDR3 spans 14 amino acids. Germline V gene sequence: CDR1 MNHEY, CDR2 SVGAGI. With 5 bases clipped from V and 7 bases from J, the junction kept 10 bases outside the gene matches. The CDR3 here is CASSPSGGQGGYTF. The CDR3 bases are TGTGCCAGCAGTCCCTCAGGGGGGCAGGGTGGCTACACCTTC.

This clone was counted a few times. The chain carries TRBV12-3 or TRBV12-4 and TRBJ1-1, with TRBD1 matching over 7 bases. With 7 bases clipped from V and 0 bases from J, the junction kept 2 bases outside the gene matches. This CDR3 comprises 13 residues. CDR3 sequence: CASMTGMNTEAFF. The CDR3 DNA is TGTGCCAGCATGACAGGGATGAACACTGAAGCTTTCTTT.

V is TRBV19 and J is TRBJ2-1; TRBD1 agrees at 10 bases. Germline assignment: CDR1 LNHDA and CDR2 SQIVND (reference sequence). J lost 10 bases, V lost 7 bases, and 13 bases had no gene match. There are 15 residues in the CDR3. The CDR3 sequence is CASKTLGDRGGEQFF. CDR3 bases: TGTGCCAGTAAAACGTTGGGGGACAGGGGTGGGGAGCAGTTCTTC. Looking up the rest from reference TRBV19 and TRBJ2-1 gives the full variable domain: DGGITQSPKYLFRKEGQNVTLSCEQNLNHDAMYWYRQDPGQGLRLIYYSQIVNDFQKGDIAEGYSVSREKKESFPLTVTSAQKNPTAFYLCASKTLGDRGGEQFFGPGTRLTVL.

The chain employs TRBV7-7 and TRBJ2-2, with a possible D match to TRBD2 (6 bases). The CDR3 totals 12 residues. Germline assignment: CDR1 SSHAT and CDR2 FNYEAQ (reference sequence). This chain's CDR3 is CASGTNTGELFF. The CDR3 DNA follows: TGTGCTAGCGGAACGAACACCGGGGAGCTGTTTTTT.

This rearrangement joins TRBV6-2 or TRBV6-3 to TRBJ1-3; D gene unclear. V shed 4 bases and J shed 0 bases, with 7 bases lying between them. CDR1 is MNHEY and CDR2 is SVGEGT in the germline V gene. The CDR3 totals 14 residues. This CDR3 reads CASSSGRSGNTIYF. The CDR3 DNA is TGTGCCAGCAGTTCAGGACGCTCTGGAAACACCATATATTTT.

The chain couples TRBV5-5 to TRBJ1-5; D call uncertain. The germline V gene encodes CDR1 SGHKS and CDR2 YYEKEE (reference sequence). This CDR3 contains 17 residues. V shed 4 bases and J shed 0 bases, with 17 bases lying between them. CDR3 coding DNA: TGTGCCAGCAGCATGGGTTTAGGAATCTATAGCAATCAGCCCCAGCATTTT. Amino acids: CASSMGLGIYSNQPQHF.

V usage is TRBV3-1 (or the pseudogene TRBV3-2) and J usage is TRBJ1-1; D gene ambiguous. Germline V gene data show CDR1 as LGHDT and CDR2 as YNNKEL (reference sequence). With 0 bases removed from V and 5 bases from J, the gap between germline ends came to 7 bases. The CDR3 spans 13 residues. The CDR3 protein is CASSQDLGTEAFF. CDR3 coding DNA: TGTGCCAGCAGCCAAGATTTGGGGACTGAAGCTTTCTTT.

This clone has only one observation. The gene calls are TRBV19 and TRBJ1-4; 7 nucleotides line up with TRBD1. Germline values: CDR1 LNHDA, CDR2 SQIVND (reference sequence). The CDR3 contains 16 residues. V lost 7 bases and J lost 7; bases outside the gene matches: 15. The CDR3 region is CASTALSKGAREKLFF. The CDR3 bases are TGTGCCAGTACCGCTCTATCTAAGGGGGCGCGTGAAAAACTGTTTTTT.

This sequence joins TRBV9 and TRBJ2-3, with D tentatively TRBD2 (6 bases). V lost 3 bases to trimming and J lost 1 base, with 15 bases between them. This CDR3 region has 16 residues. CDR1 SGDLS and CDR2 YYNGEE come from the germline V gene. The CDR3 bases are TGTGCCAGCAGCGCCCTATCTAGCGAGGGCACAGATACGCAGTATTTT. It yields the protein CASSALSSEGTDTQYF.

This clone was picked up a small number of times. The V call is TRBV6-6, the J call TRBJ1-1, with D maybe TRBD1 (6 bases). Germline CDR1 reads MNHNY; CDR2 reads SVGAGI (reference sequence). Trimming removed 6 bases from V and 4 bases from J, with 12 bases in between. The CDR3 spans 13 residues. The CDR3 sequence: CASRAGGATEAFF. CDR3 bases: TGTGCCAGCAGAGCCGGGGGCGCCACTGAAGCTTTCTTT.

The rearrangement joins TRBV5-1 to TRBJ2-1; 11 nucleotides align to TRBD2. Per germline, CDR1 SGHRS and CDR2 YFSETQ. V dropped 4 bases and J dropped 8; count of bases not matched to a gene: 8. This CDR3 is built from 15 residues. The CDR3 coding sequence is TGCGCCAGCAGCATTAGCGGGGGGGCCGGGTATGAGCAGTTCTTC. This gives the protein CASSISGGAGYEQFF.

The sample holds many counts of this clone. The same CDR3 also results from other DNA sequences found in this sample. DNA of the CDR3: TGTGCCAGCAGCTTAGATCCAGGGGCTAACTATGGCTACACCTTC. This translates into CASSLDPGANYGYTF. The chain combines TRBV11-2 with TRBJ1-2; D may be TRBD1 (6 bases). Trimming shortened V by 0 bases and J by 0 bases, and 8 bases separated the two germline ends. The CDR3 sequence is 15 residues long. Germline values: CDR1 SGHAT, CDR2 FQNNGV.

V gene TRBV2 combines with J gene TRBJ2-1, with 9 bases lining up with TRBD1. The CDR3 is 16 amino acids. Germline V CDR1 and CDR2: SNHLY, FYNNEI. J gave up 10 bases and V 9 bases, and 19 bases lay outside the gene matches. The CDR3 loop reads CASTARDRVSLYEQFF. As DNA, the CDR3 is TGTGCCAGTACCGCCCGGGACAGGGTGTCGCTGTACGAGCAGTTCTTC. The complete variable domain, with remaining parts taken from reference TRBV2 and TRBJ2-1, reads EPEVTQTPSHQVTQMGQEVILRCVPISNHLYFYWYRQILGQKVEFLVSFYNNEISEKSEIFDDQFSVERPDGSNFTLKIRSTKLEDSAMYFCASTARDRVSLYEQFFGPGTRLTVL.

This clone was observed a few times. V is TRBV11-2 and J is TRBJ1-2; D not certain. The CDR3 is 12 amino acids. V shed 3 bases and J shed 2 bases, with 4 bases lying between them. Germline assignment: CDR1 SGHAT and CDR2 FQNNGV. CDR3 region: CASSFSNYGYTF. Here the CDR3 DNA reads TGTGCCAGCAGCTTTTCCAACTATGGCTACACCTTC.